This record covers a single T cell receptor beta chain. The antigen remains unidentified. The data originate from a study of T cell responses to AZD1222 COVID-19 vaccine. Broader study findings: Among AZD1222 vaccinees, only five to seven were seropositive at baseline.

From germline, CDR1 is SNHLY and CDR2 FYNNEI. With 4 bases removed from V and 4 bases from J, the gap between germline ends came to 19 bases. The CDR3 is 16 amino acids. Data came from immunoSEQ multiplex PCR; TCRdb stores just in-frame clones and leaves some out. This table holds more than 85,000 clones, 88% found once. The V call is TRBV2, the J call TRBJ1-2, with D possibly TRBD1 on 6 matching bases. The specimen was peripheral blood, collected on day 0 of AZD1222 vaccination. The receptor was isolated from an adult in good health. CDR3 DNA sequence: TGTGCCAGCAGTGGTCCCCCAGGGGAGAGAACCTATGGCTACACCTTC. Residues: CASSGPPGERTYGYTF.